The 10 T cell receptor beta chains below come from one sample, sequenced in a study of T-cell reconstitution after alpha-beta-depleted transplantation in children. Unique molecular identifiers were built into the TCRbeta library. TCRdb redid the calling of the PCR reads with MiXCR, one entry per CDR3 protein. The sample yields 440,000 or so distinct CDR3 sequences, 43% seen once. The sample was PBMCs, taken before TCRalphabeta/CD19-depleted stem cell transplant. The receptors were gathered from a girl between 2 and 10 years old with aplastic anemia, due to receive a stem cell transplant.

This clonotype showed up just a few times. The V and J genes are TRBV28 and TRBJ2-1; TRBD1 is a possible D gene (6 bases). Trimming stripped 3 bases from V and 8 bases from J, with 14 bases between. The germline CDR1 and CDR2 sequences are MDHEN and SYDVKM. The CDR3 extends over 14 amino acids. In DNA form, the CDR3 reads TGTGCCAGCAGTTTCCAGAGCAGGGGACATGAGCAGTTCTTC. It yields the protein CASSFQSRGHEQFF.

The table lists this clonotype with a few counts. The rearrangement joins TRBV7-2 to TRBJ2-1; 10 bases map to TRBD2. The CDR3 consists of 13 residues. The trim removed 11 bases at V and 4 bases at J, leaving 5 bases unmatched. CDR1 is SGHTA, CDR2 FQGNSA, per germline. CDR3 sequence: CALTSGAYNEQFF. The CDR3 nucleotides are TGTGCCCTTACTAGCGGGGCTTACAATGAGCAGTTCTTC.

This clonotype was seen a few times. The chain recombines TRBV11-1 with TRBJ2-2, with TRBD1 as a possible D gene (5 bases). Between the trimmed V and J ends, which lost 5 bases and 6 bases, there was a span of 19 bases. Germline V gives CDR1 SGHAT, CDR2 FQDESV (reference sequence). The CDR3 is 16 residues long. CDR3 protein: CASSAQGLRLAGELFF. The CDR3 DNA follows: TGTGCCAGCAGCGCTCAGGGTCTCCGTCTCGCCGGGGAGCTGTTTTTT.

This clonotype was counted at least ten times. CDR3 sequence reads: CASSSVHEQYF. The CDR3 bases are TGTGCCAGCAGCTCTGTGCACGAGCAGTACTTC. The genes are TRBV11-2 and TRBJ2-7; D unresolved. This CDR3 region has 11 residues. CDR1 is SGHAT and CDR2 is FQNNGV in the germline V gene. V was clipped by 4 bases and J by 5 bases, with 6 bases between them.

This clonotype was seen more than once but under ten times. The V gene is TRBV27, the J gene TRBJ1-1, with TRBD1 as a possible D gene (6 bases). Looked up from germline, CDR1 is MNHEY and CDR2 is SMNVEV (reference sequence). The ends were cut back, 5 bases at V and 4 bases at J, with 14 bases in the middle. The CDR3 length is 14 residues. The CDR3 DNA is TGTGCCAGCAGTCCCAGGGGCCGCAGCACTGAAGCTTTCTTT. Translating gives CASSPRGRSTEAFF.

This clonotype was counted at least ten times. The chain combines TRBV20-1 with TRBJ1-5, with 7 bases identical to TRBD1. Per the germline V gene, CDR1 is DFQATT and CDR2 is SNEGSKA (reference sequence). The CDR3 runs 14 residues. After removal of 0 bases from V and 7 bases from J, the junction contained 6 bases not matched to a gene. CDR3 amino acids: CSARDTGVGQPQHF. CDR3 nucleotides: TGCAGTGCTAGAGATACAGGGGTCGGGCAGCCCCAGCATTTT.

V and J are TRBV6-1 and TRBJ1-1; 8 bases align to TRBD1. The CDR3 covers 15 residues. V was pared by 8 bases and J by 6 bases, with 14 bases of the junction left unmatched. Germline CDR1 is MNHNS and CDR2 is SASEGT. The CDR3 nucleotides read TGTGCCAGCGGCCCTGACAGGGGCCGGGCGGCTGAAGCTTTCTTT. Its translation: CASGPDRGRAAEAFF.

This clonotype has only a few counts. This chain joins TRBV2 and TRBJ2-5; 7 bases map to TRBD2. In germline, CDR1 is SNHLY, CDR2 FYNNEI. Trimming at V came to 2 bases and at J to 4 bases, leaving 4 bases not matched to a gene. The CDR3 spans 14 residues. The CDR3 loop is CASSEQGGRETQYF. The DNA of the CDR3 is TGTGCCAGCAGTGAACAGGGCGGGAGAGAGACCCAGTACTTC.

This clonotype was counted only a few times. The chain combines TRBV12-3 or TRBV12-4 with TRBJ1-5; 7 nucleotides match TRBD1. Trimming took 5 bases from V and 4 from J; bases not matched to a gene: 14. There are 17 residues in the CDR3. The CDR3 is CASSRTGTVGPNQPQHF. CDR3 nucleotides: TGTGCCAGCAGTCGTACCGGGACAGTGGGACCTAATCAGCCCCAGCATTTT.

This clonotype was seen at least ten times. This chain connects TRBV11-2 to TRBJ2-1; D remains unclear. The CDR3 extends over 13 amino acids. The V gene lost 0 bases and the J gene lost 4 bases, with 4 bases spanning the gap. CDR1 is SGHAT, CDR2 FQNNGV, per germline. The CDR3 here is CASSLEKYNEQFF. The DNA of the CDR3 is TGTGCCAGCAGCTTAGAAAAGTACAATGAGCAGTTCTTC.